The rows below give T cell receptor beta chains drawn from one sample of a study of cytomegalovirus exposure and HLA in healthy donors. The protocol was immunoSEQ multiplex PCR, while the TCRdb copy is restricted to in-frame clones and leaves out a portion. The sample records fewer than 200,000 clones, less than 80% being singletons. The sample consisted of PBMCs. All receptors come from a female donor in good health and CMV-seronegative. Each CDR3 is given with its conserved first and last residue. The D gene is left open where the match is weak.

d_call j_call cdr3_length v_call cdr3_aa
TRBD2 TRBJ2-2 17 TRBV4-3 CASSQEVGRGNTGELFF
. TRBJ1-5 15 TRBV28 CASSPGYHSNQPQHF
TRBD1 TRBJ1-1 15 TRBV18 CASSPKQGVNTEAFF
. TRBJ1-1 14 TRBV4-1 CASSYDRLSSEAFF
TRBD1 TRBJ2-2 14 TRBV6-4 CASSGQGNTGELFF
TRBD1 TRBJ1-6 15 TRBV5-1 CASSLQPDRDSPLHF
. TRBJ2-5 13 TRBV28 CASRNRDQETQYF
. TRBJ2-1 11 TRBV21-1 CASTNRADEFF
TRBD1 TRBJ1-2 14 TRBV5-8 CASSNQQGAVRYTF
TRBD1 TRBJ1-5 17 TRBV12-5 CASVWEAGQGKNQPQHF
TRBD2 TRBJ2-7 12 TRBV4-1 CASSLGRGEQYF
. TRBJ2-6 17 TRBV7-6 CASSLGDSPPGANVLTF
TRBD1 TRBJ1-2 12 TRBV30 CAWSTDRGGYTF
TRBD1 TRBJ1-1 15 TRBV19 CASSPNRGRYTEAFF
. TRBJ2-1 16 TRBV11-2 CASSSGQGRTYNEQFF
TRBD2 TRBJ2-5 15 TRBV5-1 CASSFQGLALETQYF
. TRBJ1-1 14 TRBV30 CAWDILTMNTEAFF
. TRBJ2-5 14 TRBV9 CASSVDGGPETQYF
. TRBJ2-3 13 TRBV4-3 CASSQDPSDTQYF
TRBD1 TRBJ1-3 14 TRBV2 CASSGGTGGNTIYF
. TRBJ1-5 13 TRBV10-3 CAISRSDNQPQHF
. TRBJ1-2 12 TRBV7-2 CASSSTVTGYTF
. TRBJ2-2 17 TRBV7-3 CASSPTGGRTNTGELFF
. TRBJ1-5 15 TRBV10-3 CAISESLAGAQPQHF
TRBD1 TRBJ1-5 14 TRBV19 CASRRDRVNQPQHF
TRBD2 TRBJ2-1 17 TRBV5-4 CASSWGLAASSYNEQFF
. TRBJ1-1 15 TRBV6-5 CASISQEGLRTEAFF
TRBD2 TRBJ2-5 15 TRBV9 CASSEGLAGGVAQYF
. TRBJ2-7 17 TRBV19 CAKRKKLGLMRFYEQYF
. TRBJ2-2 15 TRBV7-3 CASSSFDKNTGELFF
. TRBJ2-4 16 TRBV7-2 CASSLALGVPRNIQYF
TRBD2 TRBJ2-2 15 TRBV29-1 CSVRGGRGGVGELFF
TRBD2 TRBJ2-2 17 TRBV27 CASSLTSGRRWAGELFF
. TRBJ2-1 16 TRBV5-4 CASSGGALGSYNEQFF
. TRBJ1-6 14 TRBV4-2 CASGRGFYNSPLHF
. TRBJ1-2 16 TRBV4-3 CASSQDLQGSLYGYTF
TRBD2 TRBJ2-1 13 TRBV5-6 CASSVTSPNEQFF
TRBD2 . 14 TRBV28 CASRGTSGSREQYF
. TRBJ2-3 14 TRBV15 CATSRGGDLDTQYF
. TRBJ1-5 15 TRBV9 CASSVGGLSNQPQHF
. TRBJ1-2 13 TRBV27 CASSLRGPGGYTF
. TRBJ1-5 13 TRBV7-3 CASSYFQGQPQHF
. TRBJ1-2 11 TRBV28 CASRLSYGYTF
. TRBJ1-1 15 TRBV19 CASPHNGTPNTEAFF
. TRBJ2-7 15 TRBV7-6 CASSLVADPSQKQYF
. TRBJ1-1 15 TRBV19 CASTLRAGQGTEAFF
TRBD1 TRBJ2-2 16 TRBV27 CASSFLGGGNTGELFF
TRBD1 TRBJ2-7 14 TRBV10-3 CAISGDRGSYEQYF
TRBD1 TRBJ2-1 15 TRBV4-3 CASSQRDRGLDEQFF
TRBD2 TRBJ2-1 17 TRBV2 CASTPGSLAGHYNEQFF
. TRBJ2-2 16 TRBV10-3 CAISESTSSNTGELFF
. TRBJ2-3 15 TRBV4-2 CASSQTASSTDTQYF
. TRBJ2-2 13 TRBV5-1 CASSPGGSGELFF
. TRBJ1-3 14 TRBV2 CASSTGTSGNTIYF
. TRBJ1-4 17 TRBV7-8 CASSNRIRGATNEKLFF